One sample yielded the 2 T cell receptor beta chains listed below, sequenced in a study of tissue T cells after allogeneic stem cell transplantation. Using immunoSEQ multiplex PCR, the repertoire was profiled, and TCRdb retains in-frame clones only, with some absent. The sample lists 1,500 to 2,000 clones; around 44% were seen once. Documented time point: mouse harvest day 14 after allogeneic transplant. Mouse grafts combined 10^7 T-cell-depleted bone marrow cells with 10^6 splenic CD5+ T cells. Sequencing used gut tissue. The receptors were gathered from a female BALB/c mouse given C57BL/6 T cells with graft-versus-host disease after an allogeneic hematopoietic cell transplant.

As for this clone: The gene symbols are mouse symbols. From the germline J gene comes the end of the CDR3, since the read stops 1 residue before it. V is TRBV13-1 and J is TRBJ2-2, with D possibly being TRBD1 (5 bases). Germline-derived CDR1 and CDR2 are NSHNY and SYGAGN. V shed 1 base and J shed 2 bases, with 9 bases lying between them. There are 15 residues in the CDR3. This CDR3 is CASSDLRANTGQLYF. Incomplete CDR3 DNA: TGTGCCAGCAGTGATCTCAGGGCGAACACCGGGCAGCTCTAC.

Concerning this clone itself: Any gene name here is a mouse gene name. The read ends 1 residue shy of where the CDR3 ends; the end is completed using the germline J gene. The V call is TRBV1, the J call TRBJ1-1; 7 nucleotides match TRBD1. Germline-derived CDR1 and CDR2 are NSQYPW and LRSPGD (reference sequence). The CDR3 contains 14 residues. V dropped 4 bases and J dropped 1; count of bases not matched to a gene: 3. Here the CDR3 reads CTCSVRDRNTEVFF. CDR3 bases read: TGCACCTGCAGTGTCCGGGACAGAAACACAGAAGTCTTC.